This TCR beta chain appears in the sequencing data of a study of blood T cell repertoires in COVID-19. Study members were between about 18 and 90 years old and lived in 20 to 30 US regions. Allocation to cohorts depended on clinical history reported by the participants. The V gene lost 3 bases and the J gene lost 1 base, with 11 bases spanning the gap. The CDR3 extends over 15 amino acids. Germline CDR1 reads ENHRY; CDR2 reads SYGVKD. Only in-frame clones appear in the TCRdb table, and some are missing; sequencing was by immunoSEQ multiplex PCR. The profile shows more than 200,000 clones, around 86% of them singletons.

Input material: PBMCs or T cells enriched from blood (not recorded which). The V call is TRBV10-3, the J call TRBJ2-3; weak D call: TRBD2 (5 bases). The sequence was obtained from a middle-aged man who had recovered from COVID-19. The CDR3 DNA reads as TGTGCCATCAGTGAACTAGGTACGGGCACAGATACGCAGTATTTT. This translates into CAISELGTGTDTQYF.